Below are 21 T cell receptor beta chains sequenced from a single sample in a study of shared clonotypes between healthy human individuals. Libraries were prepared by immunoSEQ multiplex PCR; TCRdb keeps only in-frame clonotypes and omits some of them. The table includes more than 2 million clones, approximately 96% detected once. Sequencing was carried out using naive CD4+ T cells sorted from blood. Subset given: CD45RA+ positively selected. The receptors here all came from a young man in good health.

This sequence joins TRBV5-1 and TRBJ1-1, with 7 positions matching TRBD1. In germline, CDR1 is SGHRS, CDR2 YFSETQ. CDR3 length: 14 amino acids. V was clipped by 6 bases and J by 4 bases; unmatched bases: 9. Here the CDR3 reads CASNRESGGTEAFF. DNA for the CDR3: TGCGCCAGCAACCGGGAATCAGGGGGCACTGAAGCTTTCTTT.

The genes are TRBV28 and TRBJ1-3; a possible D gene is TRBD1 (6 bases). Trimming pared 5 bases from V and 8 bases from J, leaving 10 bases between. The V gene's germline CDR1 is MDHEN and CDR2 SYDVKM. The CDR3 runs to 12 residues. In DNA form, the CDR3 reads TGTGCCAGCAGTGACAGGTCATACACCATATATTTT. Protein: CASSDRSYTIYF.

The chain recombines TRBV18 with TRBJ2-1, with 8 bases aligning to TRBD2. Per germline, CDR1 KGHSH and CDR2 LQKENI. The CDR3 totals 15 residues. The J segment lost 2 bases and the V segment lost 3 bases, leaving 3 bases of the junction unmatched. In nucleotides, the CDR3 is TGTGCCAGCTCACCGAGCGGGAGTCCCTACAATGAGCAGTTCTTC. Its protein product is CASSPSGSPYNEQFF.

The chain combines TRBV29-1 with TRBJ2-7; a possible D gene is TRBD1 (6 bases). The CDR3 has 13 amino acids. Germline V gene sequence: CDR1 SQVTM, CDR2 ANQGSEA. V was cut by 4 bases and J by 8 bases, with 18 bases left in between. The CDR3 nucleotides read TGCAGCGTTGTCGGTGACAGACAGGACCAGCAGTACTTC. It codes for CSVVGDRQDQQYF.

V usage is TRBV27 and J usage is TRBJ1-5; D gene uncertain. The germline V gene has CDR1 MNHEY and CDR2 SMNVEV (reference sequence). The CDR3 is made up of 13 amino acids. V lost 8 bases and J 4 bases, leaving 12 bases between the germline ends. The chain's CDR3 is CASGPSGNQPQHF. Here the CDR3 DNA reads TGTGCCAGCGGTCCGTCGGGGAATCAGCCCCAGCATTTT.

This chain links TRBV7-9 with TRBJ2-2; 9 nucleotides align to TRBD1. Germline V gene data show CDR1 as SEHNR and CDR2 as FQNEAQ (reference sequence). With 4 bases clipped from V and 3 bases from J, the junction kept 9 bases outside the gene matches. The CDR3 spans 17 residues. The CDR3 region is CASSSLPGQGYTGELFF. As DNA, the CDR3 is TGTGCCAGCAGCTCTCTCCCGGGACAGGGTTACACCGGGGAGCTGTTTTTT.

The chain combines TRBV7-9 with TRBJ2-3; TRBD2 matches 11 bases. Trimming took 4 bases from V and 0 from J; bases not matched to a gene: 3. The CDR3 is 16 amino acids. Germline CDR1 is SEHNR and CDR2 is FQNEAQ (reference sequence). The CDR3 DNA sequence: TGTGCCAGCAGCTCCCGACTAGCGGGGAGCACAGATACGCAGTATTTT. Its protein product is CASSSRLAGSTDTQYF.

This sequence joins TRBV10-2 and TRBJ1-2, with D hard to call. Trimming took 2 bases from V and 7 from J, leaving 8 bases between them. Looked up from germline, CDR1 is WSHSY and CDR2 is SAAADI. This CDR3 has 12 residues. The CDR3 sequence: CASSENLGGYTF. In nucleotides, the CDR3 is TGCGCCAGCAGTGAGAACTTGGGTGGCTACACCTTC.

On this clone itself: The identical CDR3 is also encoded by other nucleotide sequences in the sample. V gene TRBV10-3 combines with J gene TRBJ1-1; D perhaps matches TRBD1 (5 bases). Germline CDR1 reads ENHRY; CDR2 reads SYGVKD. CDR3 length equals 13 residues. V lost 6 bases, J lost 0 bases, and 8 bases lay in between. The CDR3: CAIRTDLNTEAFF. For the CDR3, the DNA is TGTGCCATCAGGACAGACCTGAACACTGAAGCTTTCTTT.

This clone was found once. V and J are TRBV6-6 and TRBJ1-5; perhaps TRBD1 as D (6 bases). The CDR3 length is 13 residues. Germline CDR1 reads MNHNY; CDR2 reads SVGAGI (reference sequence). Trimming shortened V by 6 bases and J by 6 bases, and 12 bases separated the two germline ends. The CDR3 is CASSLDRLQPQHF. CDR3 sequence (DNA): TGTGCCAGCAGCCTCGACAGGCTTCAGCCCCAGCATTTT.

The genes are TRBV27 and TRBJ1-6; D not resolved. This CDR3 is 13 amino acids long. V lost 9 bases to trimming and J lost 10 bases, with 16 bases between them. From germline, CDR1 is MNHEY and CDR2 SMNVEV (reference sequence). CDR3 nucleotide sequence: TGTGCCAGTTCCTCCTTCCCCCAATCACCCCTCCACTTT. Its translation: CASSSFPQSPLHF.

This clone was picked up a small number of times. The J gene is TRBJ2-5, the V gene TRBV10-3; unclear D gene. The CDR3 has 12 residues. V lost 0 bases and J lost 6, with 5 bases in between. Germline V gene data show CDR1 as ENHRY and CDR2 as SYGVKD. The CDR3, as DNA: TGTGCCATCAGTGAGTCGCTTCAGACCCAGTACTTC. It translates to CAISESLQTQYF.

The chain has TRBV25-1 and TRBJ1-1; D gene ambiguous. Trimming removed 4 bases from V and 4 bases from J, with 13 bases in between. CDR3 length: 14 residues. Germline CDR1 reads MGHDK; CDR2 reads SYGVNS. CDR3: CASSGAGLGTEAFF. The DNA for the CDR3 is TGTGCCAGCAGTGGTGCGGGTTTGGGCACTGAAGCTTTCTTT.

This clone came up once. The chain recombines TRBV6-6 with TRBJ2-3; D ambiguous. Trimming left V 7 bases short and J 4 bases short, with 6 bases between. Germline CDR1 reads MNHNY; CDR2 reads SVGAGI (reference sequence). The CDR3 consists of 11 residues. The CDR3 region has the DNA TGTGCCAGCACGGTCGCAGATACGCAGTATTTT. It translates to CASTVADTQYF.

With respect to this clone: The identical CDR3 is also encoded by other nucleotide sequences in the sample. The chain recombines TRBV5-1 with TRBJ2-3; D perhaps matches TRBD2 (5 bases). The V and J ends lost 1 base and 0 bases respectively, with 9 bases between them. There are 15 residues in the CDR3. Per germline, CDR1 SGHRS and CDR2 YFSETQ. CDR3 DNA sequence: TGCGCCAGCAGCTTGAGCGGACCTAGCACAGATACGCAGTATTTT. Protein sequence: CASSLSGPSTDTQYF.

This sequence joins TRBV18 and TRBJ1-3; the D is unclear. Germline CDR1 is KGHSH and CDR2 is LQKENI. This CDR3 is 15 amino acids long. Trimming pared 2 bases from V and 0 bases from J, leaving 8 bases between. CDR3 in amino acids: CASSPSGNSGNTIYF. The CDR3 DNA reads as TGTGCCAGCTCACCATCGGGGAACTCTGGAAACACCATATATTTT. The entire variable domain, with the rest obtained from reference TRBV18 and TRBJ1-3, is as follows: NAGVMQNPRHLVRRRGQEARLRCSPMKGHSHVYWYRQLPEEGLKFMVYLQKENIIDESGMPKERFSAEFPKEGPSILRIQQVVRGDSAAYFCASSPSGNSGNTIYFGEGSWLTVV.

The CDR3 loop is CASSLGTGERVTEKLFF. The CDR3 coding sequence is TGTGCCAGCAGCTTGGGGACAGGGGAGAGAGTGACTGAAAAACTGTTTTTT. This chain connects TRBV5-8 to TRBJ1-4; 9 bases line up with TRBD1. This CDR3 is built from 17 residues. Germline assignment: CDR1 SGHTS and CDR2 YDEGEE. The V and J ends lost 0 bases and 7 bases, in that order; junction bases with no gene match: 10.

This sequence joins TRBV10-3 and TRBJ1-4; possible D gene TRBD1, 5 bases. V shed 4 bases and J shed 5 bases, with 11 bases lying between them. CDR1 is ENHRY, CDR2 SYGVKD, per germline. The CDR3 sequence is 14 residues long. CDR3 in amino acids: CAISAAGPNEKLFF. In DNA form, the CDR3 reads TGTGCCATCAGTGCCGCGGGACCCAATGAAAAACTGTTTTTT.

The genes are TRBV5-1 and TRBJ2-7; the D gene is possibly TRBD2 (7 bases). CDR1 SGHRS and CDR2 YFSETQ come from the germline V gene. The CDR3 runs 13 residues. The V end was cut by 7 bases, the J end by 2 bases, with 13 bases between. CDR3 bases: TGCGCCAGCGGGCGGGGGCTCACCTACGAGCAGTACTTC. Its translation: CASGRGLTYEQYF.

The rearrangement joins TRBV6-5 to TRBJ2-2; D is uncertain. From germline, CDR1 is MNHEY and CDR2 SVGAGI. V was cut by 6 bases and J by 7 bases, with 18 bases left in between. CDR3 length equals 15 residues. The CDR3 here is CASSRTDFKGGELFF. CDR3 bases: TGTGCCAGCAGCCGTACTGACTTCAAGGGCGGGGAGCTGTTTTTT.

The rearrangement links TRBV5-8 to TRBJ1-1, with 7 bases matching TRBD1. This CDR3 comprises 15 residues. CDR1 and CDR2 (germline): SGHTS, YDEGEE. V lost 0 bases and J lost 4; bases outside the gene matches: 6. The CDR3 DNA is TGTGCCAGCAGCTTGGTTACAGGGGCACTCACTGAAGCTTTCTTT. It codes for CASSLVTGALTEAFF. Complete variable domain (other parts from reference TRBV5-8 and TRBJ1-1): EAGVTQSPTHLIKTRGQQATLRCSPISGHTSVYWYQQALGLGLQFLLWYDEGEERNRGNFPPRFSGRQFPNYSSELNVNALELEDSALYLCASSLVTGALTEAFFGQGTRLTVV.